The 31 T cell receptor beta chains listed next were all sequenced from one sample in a study of T cell changes during pregnancy in multiple sclerosis. Only in-frame clones appear in the TCRdb table, and some are missing; sequencing was by immunoSEQ multiplex PCR. The data show around 63,000 clones, 91% seen once. Sequencing was performed on peripheral blood, taken in the third trimester of pregnancy. All receptors derive from a female donor in good health, enrolled as a control in a pregnancy study.

This chain joins TRBV27 and TRBJ2-5, with a tentative D call TRBD2 (5 bases). V was shortened by 2 bases and J by 8 bases, with 6 bases between the two germline ends. This CDR3 region has 11 residues. CDR1 and CDR2 from the germline V gene are MNHEY and SMNVEV (reference sequence). The CDR3 spells CASSLGGTQYF. For the CDR3, the DNA is TGTGCCAGCAGTTTAGGAGGAACCCAGTACTTC.

This chain joins TRBV30 and TRBJ1-4; 10 nucleotides align to TRBD1. Germline lookup yields CDR1 GTSNPN and CDR2 SVGIG (reference sequence). Germline trimming cut 0 bases from V and 11 bases from J; bases unmatched to any gene: 3. The CDR3 loop spans 13 amino acids. The chain's CDR3 is CAWSVGTGAKLFF. The CDR3 DNA sequence: TGTGCCTGGAGTGTGGGGACAGGGGCTAAACTGTTTTTT.

The chain recombines TRBV28 with TRBJ2-5; TRBD2 is a possible D gene (7 bases). CDR1 is MDHEN and CDR2 is SYDVKM in the germline V gene. Trimming took off 7 bases at V and 5 bases at J, with 23 bases between the two ends. The CDR3 extends over 16 amino acids. The chain's CDR3 is CASIPWAGATSETQYF. The CDR3 DNA reads TGTGCCAGCATCCCATGGGCGGGGGCGACAAGCGAGACCCAGTACTTC.

The chain joins TRBV29-1 to TRBJ2-1, with 7 bases fitting TRBD2. Germline CDR1 reads SQVTM; CDR2 reads ANQGSEA. The junction had 13 bases not matched to a gene; V was cut back by 6 bases and J by 8 bases. This CDR3 comprises 14 residues. The CDR3 reads CSVGLGTTRDEQFF. In DNA, the CDR3 is TGCAGCGTCGGTTTAGGGACTACCCGCGATGAGCAGTTCTTC.

The chain carries TRBV27 and TRBJ1-6; 9 bases agree with TRBD1. Unmatched junction bases numbered 11, after V lost 2 bases and J lost 9 bases. CDR3 length equals 17 residues. Looked up from germline, CDR1 is MNHEY and CDR2 is SMNVEV (reference sequence). The CDR3 coding sequence is TGTGCCAGCAGTTTACCCCCTAGGACAGGGGAGGGTTCACCCCTCCACTTT. As protein: CASSLPPRTGEGSPLHF.

The chain joins TRBV7-2 to TRBJ1-5; TRBD1 might be the D (5 bases). CDR1 is SGHTA, CDR2 FQGNSA, per germline. This CDR3 is 16 amino acids long. Trimming cost V 5 bases and J 3 bases, with 17 bases left between them. The CDR3 here is CASSPQVGGFNQPQHF. As DNA, the CDR3 is TGTGCCAGCAGCCCCCAGGTGGGGGGTTTCAATCAGCCCCAGCATTTT.

The CDR3 DNA is TGTGCCAGCAGCCCCAGGGGGAACTCTGGAAACACCATATATTTT. It yields the protein CASSPRGNSGNTIYF. V is TRBV7-9 and J is TRBJ1-3; 7 bases are a match to TRBD1. The CDR3 has 15 amino acids. CDR1 and CDR2 from the germline V gene are SEHNR and FQNEAQ (reference sequence). V lost 5 bases and J lost 0; bases outside the gene matches: 4.

The rearrangement uses TRBV5-4 and TRBJ1-3; D gene ambiguous. The CDR3 contains 15 residues. Between the trimmed V and J ends, which lost 3 bases and 0 bases, there was a span of 10 bases. The V gene's germline CDR1 is SGHNT and CDR2 YYREEE (reference sequence). The CDR3 DNA sequence: TGTGCCAGCAGCTCCCCAGGTGGCTCTGGAAACACCATATATTTT. This sequence encodes CASSSPGGSGNTIYF.

The V call is TRBV6-5, the J call TRBJ1-1, with unresolved D. Germline V gives CDR1 MNHEY, CDR2 SVGAGI. Trimming cost V 0 bases and J 7 bases, with 9 bases left between them. The length of the CDR3 is 13 residues. The CDR3 sequence: CASSYSSHGEAFF. CDR3 bases: TGTGCCAGCAGTTACTCTTCCCACGGTGAAGCTTTCTTT.

The chain is built from TRBV4-1 and TRBJ2-3; no definite D call. Germline assignment: CDR1 MGHRA and CDR2 YSYEKL. The CDR3 length is 14 residues. V was pared by 0 bases and J by 2 bases, with 6 bases between. CDR3 nucleotide sequence: TGCGCCAGCAGCCAAGACAGAAACACAGATACGCAGTATTTT. Translating gives CASSQDRNTDTQYF.

J is TRBJ1-2 and V is TRBV15; D is perhaps TRBD1 (6 bases). The germline V gene has CDR1 LNHNV and CDR2 YYDKDF (reference sequence). Trimming removed 3 bases from V and 5 bases from J, with 16 bases in between. This CDR3 is 15 amino acids long. Written as DNA, the CDR3 is TGTGCCACCAGCAGTTCTGGGGGGGGCGCTTATGGCTACACCTTC. This translates into CATSSSGGGAYGYTF.

The CDR3 region has the DNA TGCGCCAGTACCGGTAGCGGGAGGGTTGAGCAGTTCTTC. Translated: CASTGSGRVEQFF. The rearrangement joins TRBV5-1 to TRBJ2-1; 11 bases match TRBD2. Germline V CDR1 and CDR2: SGHRS, YFSETQ. CDR3 length equals 13 residues. With 8 bases clipped from V and 9 bases from J, the junction kept 7 bases outside the gene matches.

The V and J genes are TRBV18 and TRBJ2-7, with TRBD2 identical over 13 bases. The CDR3 runs 16 residues. Trimming took 3 bases from V and 2 from J; bases not matched to a gene: 4. CDR1 KGHSH and CDR2 LQKENI come from the germline V gene. CDR3 loop: CASSPPLAGGTYEQYF. For the CDR3, the DNA is TGTGCCAGCTCACCCCCACTAGCGGGAGGGACCTACGAGCAGTACTTC.

The gene calls are TRBV6-1 and TRBJ2-7, with 7 bases that match TRBD1. Per the germline V gene, CDR1 is MNHNS and CDR2 is SASEGT. The CDR3 runs 15 residues. V dropped 2 bases and J dropped 1; count of bases not matched to a gene: 5. The CDR3 bases are TGTGCCAGCAGTGAATGGACAGGTCTTTCCTACGAGCAGTACTTC. Its protein product is CASSEWTGLSYEQYF.

The V call is TRBV29-1, the J call TRBJ2-7, with 7 bases that match TRBD2. J gave up 6 bases and V 4 bases, and 6 bases lay outside the gene matches. The CDR3 totals 12 residues. CDR1 and CDR2 from the germline V gene are SQVTM and ANQGSEA. The CDR3 region is CSVGYGGSEQYF. The CDR3 DNA reads as TGCAGCGTTGGGTACGGGGGGTCCGAGCAGTACTTC.

This chain uses TRBV6-5 with TRBJ2-7; a possible D gene is TRBD1 (6 bases). The germline gives CDR1 MNHEY, CDR2 SVGAGI. V was clipped by 2 bases and J by 3 bases, with 8 bases between them. The CDR3 covers 13 residues. The DNA for the CDR3 is TGTGCCAGCAGTTACGGGACACTCTACGAGCAGTACTTC. Translated: CASSYGTLYEQYF.

This chain connects TRBV30 to TRBJ1-1; D is ambiguous. Trimming pared 5 bases from V and 2 bases from J, leaving 6 bases between. The length of the CDR3 is 11 residues. From germline, CDR1 is GTSNPN and CDR2 SVGIG (reference sequence). The CDR3 coding sequence is TGTGCCTGGGGCCTCAACACTGAAGCTTTCTTT. This sequence encodes CAWGLNTEAFF.

The V gene is TRBV28, the J gene TRBJ1-1; no definite D call. With 8 bases removed from V and 4 bases from J, the gap between germline ends came to 11 bases. This CDR3 has 12 residues. CDR1 MDHEN and CDR2 SYDVKM come from the germline V gene. In DNA form, the CDR3 reads TGTGCCAGCTACGTGCCGGGCACTGAAGCTTTCTTT. This encodes CASYVPGTEAFF.

This rearrangement joins TRBV15 to TRBJ2-7; 8 positions agree with TRBD1. This CDR3 comprises 16 residues. Losses at the gene ends were 7 bases for V and 7 bases for J; bases not matched to a gene: 18. Germline values: CDR1 LNHNV, CDR2 YYDKDF (reference sequence). In DNA, the CDR3 is TGTGCCACCAACAGGGGAATCGGGACAGGCGGCTTAGAGCAGTACTTC. Translating gives CATNRGIGTGGLEQYF.

The chain couples TRBV2 to TRBJ2-1; D gene unclear. This CDR3 contains 15 residues. Germline-derived CDR1 and CDR2 are SNHLY and FYNNEI. The V end was cut by 8 bases, the J end by 0 bases, with 14 bases between. The CDR3 nucleotides read TGTGCCAGCGTTATTAACGAGATCTCCTACAATGAGCAGTTCTTC. Protein sequence: CASVINEISYNEQFF.

The V call is TRBV4-1, the J call TRBJ2-5; tentative D call: TRBD2 (5 bases). The germline V and J ends were trimmed by 6 bases and 2 bases, with 16 bases remaining between them. The germline V gene encodes CDR1 MGHRA and CDR2 YSYEKL. The CDR3 extends over 15 amino acids. As DNA, the CDR3 is TGCGCCAGCAGACATTGGACCGGAGGACAAGAGACCCAGTACTTC. Translation: CASRHWTGGQETQYF.

This clone was seen just once. This rearrangement joins TRBV19 to TRBJ2-1; 7 positions match TRBD2. Trimming at V came to 4 bases and at J to 7 bases, leaving 4 bases not matched to a gene. The CDR3 is 13 residues long. Germline values: CDR1 LNHDA, CDR2 SQIVND (reference sequence). Written as DNA, the CDR3 is TGTGCCAGTAGTAGGCTAGCGGCAAATGAGCAGTTCTTC. This sequence encodes CASSRLAANEQFF.

The chain is built from TRBV6-1 and TRBJ2-3, with TRBD1 matching 9 bases. V lost 7 bases, J lost 4 bases, and 9 bases stayed unmatched. Per the germline V gene, CDR1 is MNHNS and CDR2 is SASEGT. There are 15 residues in the CDR3. The CDR3 region has the DNA TGTGCCAGCATCTCCGGGACAGGGCATCCAGATACGCAGTATTTT. Its protein is CASISGTGHPDTQYF.

CDR3 in DNA: TGTGCCAGCAGCTCACAGGGGAGACCAGATACGCAGTATTTT. This gives the protein CASSSQGRPDTQYF. The J gene is TRBJ2-3, the V gene TRBV7-2, with TRBD1 matching 7 bases. Germline V gene lookup returns CDR1 SGHTA and CDR2 FQGNSA. CDR3 size: 14 residues. The V gene end was trimmed by 4 bases and the J gene end by 4 bases; junction bases not matched to a gene: 5. Complete variable domain (other parts from reference TRBV7-2 and TRBJ2-3): GAGVSQSPSNKVTEKGKDVELRCDPISGHTALYWYRQSLGQGLEFLIYFQGNSAPDKSGLPSDRFSAERTGGSVSTLTIQRTQQEDSAVYLCASSSQGRPDTQYFGPGTRLTVL.

A few counts support this clone. The DNA for the CDR3 is TGCGCCAGCAAGGCCTCGCGGGGGAAAACAGATACGCAGTATTTT. Amino acid sequence: CASKASRGKTDTQYF. This rearrangement joins TRBV5-1 to TRBJ2-3, with 7 bases aligning to TRBD2. CDR3 length: 15 amino acids. V lost 6 bases and J lost 3; bases outside the gene matches: 10. From germline, CDR1 is SGHRS and CDR2 YFSETQ.

The V call is TRBV30, the J call TRBJ1-2, with TRBD1 as a possible D gene (6 bases). Germline CDR1 GTSNPN, CDR2 SVGIG (reference sequence). The CDR3 totals 15 residues. Deletions cut 5 bases from V and 2 bases from J, with 18 bases between. The chain's CDR3 is CAWQTTGTSNYGYTF. For the CDR3, the DNA is TGTGCCTGGCAAACCACCGGGACATCCAACTATGGCTACACCTTC.

This clone was seen only once. The V and J genes are TRBV2 and TRBJ2-7; D is uncertain. This CDR3 is 10 amino acids long. Germline V CDR1 and CDR2: SNHLY, FYNNEI. Trimming removed 10 bases at V and 3 bases at J, with 7 bases between. Here the CDR3 DNA reads TGTGCCACCCAGGACTACGAGCAGTACTTC. This gives the protein CATQDYEQYF.

The V gene is TRBV15, the J gene TRBJ2-7; D perhaps matches TRBD2 (6 bases). V lost 3 bases, J lost 2 bases, and 11 bases lay in between. From germline, CDR1 is LNHNV and CDR2 YYDKDF (reference sequence). CDR3 size: 14 residues. The CDR3 coding sequence is TGTGCCACCAGCAGGGGCGGGACCCCCTACGAGCAGTACTTC. Translating gives CATSRGGTPYEQYF.

The chain carries TRBV6-5 and TRBJ2-7, with 7 bases matching TRBD2. The CDR3 consists of 15 residues. Germline lookup yields CDR1 MNHEY and CDR2 SVGAGI. The V and J ends lost 5 bases and 3 bases, in that order; junction bases with no gene match: 10. CDR3 bases: TGTGCCAGCAGTCGGGGGGTGGGAGCCTACTACGAGCAGTACTTC. Its protein product is CASSRGVGAYYEQYF.

The rearrangement links TRBV29-1 to TRBJ2-3; perhaps TRBD2 as D (7 bases). This CDR3 comprises 16 residues. With 5 bases removed from V and 4 bases from J, the gap between germline ends came to 22 bases. CDR1 and CDR2 from the germline V gene are SQVTM and ANQGSEA. CDR3 bases: TGCAGCGTTAGGGGGGGGCGGGGACCGGTCCCAGATACGCAGTATTTT. Translation: CSVRGGRGPVPDTQYF.

The gene calls are TRBV7-3 and TRBJ2-1; tentatively, D is TRBD1 (6 bases). Trimming left V 5 bases short and J 5 bases short, with 10 bases between. Germline CDR1 SGHTA, CDR2 FQGTGA. The CDR3 has 13 amino acids. The CDR3 DNA sequence: TGTGCCAGCAGCCCGGGACAAGACAATGAGCAGTTCTTC. This sequence encodes CASSPGQDNEQFF.